A selection of T cell receptor beta chains follows, all from one sample in a study of cytomegalovirus exposure and HLA in healthy donors. Here immunoSEQ multiplex PCR was the method, and the copy in TCRdb shows in-frame clones only, minus some. The sample records 80,000 to 100,000 clones, around 67% being singletons. Sequencing was performed on PBMCs. The receptors were sampled from a man over 45 in good health and CMV-seronegative. Both conserved end residues are part of each CDR3. D genes are given only for firm matches. Clone sizes are given selectively: once, few, many, or a class where the clone is expanded.

CDR3 DNA: TGTGCCAGCAGTGATAGGGGGGGGAACACTGAAGCTTTCTTT
CDR3 protein: CASSDRGGNTEAFF
D gene: -
V gene: TRBV2
clone size: few
J gene: TRBJ1-1
CDR3 length: 14

CDR3 DNA: TGTGCCAGCAGCCAAGAGTCATGGCGGGACCAGTACTTC
CDR3 protein: CASSQESWRDQYF
D gene: -
V gene: TRBV4-2
clone size: -
J gene: TRBJ2-7
CDR3 length: 13

CDR3 DNA: TGTGCCAGCTCGAAGGACAGGTCCAACACTGAAGCTTTCTTT
CDR3 protein: CASSKDRSNTEAFF
D gene: TRBD1
V gene: TRBV18
clone size: -
J gene: TRBJ1-1
CDR3 length: 14

CDR3 DNA: TGTGCCTGGACTACAGCGGGAGGCTTAAAAGAGACCCAGTACTTC
CDR3 protein: CAWTTAGGLKETQYF
D gene: TRBD2
V gene: TRBV30
clone size: once
J gene: TRBJ2-5
CDR3 length: 15

CDR3 DNA: TGTGCCAGCAGTTACTTTGGGGGACAGACTGAAGCTTTCTTT
CDR3 protein: CASSYFGGQTEAFF
D gene: TRBD1
V gene: TRBV6-5
clone size: -
J gene: TRBJ1-1
CDR3 length: 14

CDR3 DNA: TGCGCCAGCAAGGGGGCCGGGGAGCTGTTTTTT
CDR3 protein: CASKGAGELFF
D gene: -
V gene: TRBV5-1
clone size: once
J gene: TRBJ2-2
CDR3 length: 11

CDR3 DNA: TGTGCCAGCAGCCCAAAGGCGGGGGGGTTACTCGACGAGCAGTACTTC
CDR3 protein: CASSPKAGGLLDEQYF
D gene: TRBD2
V gene: TRBV4-2
clone size: -
J gene: TRBJ2-7
CDR3 length: 16

CDR3 DNA: TGTGCCAGCTCACCATTGGGACAGGGGAGCAATCAGCCCCAGCATTTT
CDR3 protein: CASSPLGQGSNQPQHF
D gene: TRBD1
V gene: TRBV18
clone size: -
J gene: TRBJ1-5
CDR3 length: 16

CDR3 DNA: TGTGCCAGCAGTCCAAGGGACAGGGTAGTCACTGAAGCTTTCTTT
CDR3 protein: CASSPRDRVVTEAFF
D gene: TRBD1
V gene: TRBV27
clone size: few
J gene: TRBJ1-1
CDR3 length: 15

CDR3 DNA: TGTGCCAGCAGCTTAGGGGGGGGGTACAATCAGCCCCAGCATTTT
CDR3 protein: CASSLGGGYNQPQHF
D gene: -
V gene: TRBV7-2
clone size: -
J gene: TRBJ1-5
CDR3 length: 15

CDR3 DNA: TGTGCCAGCAGTCTCCAGGGTATCAGCTACGAGCAGTACTTC
CDR3 protein: CASSLQGISYEQYF
D gene: -
V gene: TRBV28
clone size: -
J gene: TRBJ2-7
CDR3 length: 14

CDR3 DNA: TGTGCCAGCAGCCTGGACAGGCCTACGACCTACGAGCAGTACTTC
CDR3 protein: CASSLDRPTTYEQYF
D gene: TRBD1
V gene: TRBV6-5
clone size: -
J gene: TRBJ2-7
CDR3 length: 15

CDR3 DNA: TGTGCCAGTAGTTGGGGGGGCCCCACTGAAGCTTTCTTT
CDR3 protein: CASSWGGPTEAFF
D gene: -
V gene: TRBV19
clone size: -
J gene: TRBJ1-1
CDR3 length: 13

CDR3 DNA: TGTGCCAGCAGCGATATTAACTCAGATACGCAGTATTTT
CDR3 protein: CASSDINSDTQYF
D gene: -
V gene: TRBV7-9
clone size: -
J gene: TRBJ2-3
CDR3 length: 13

CDR3 DNA: TGTGCCAGCAGTTGGACGGGGTCTGGGGCCAACGTCCTGACTTTC
CDR3 protein: CASSWTGSGANVLTF
D gene: -
V gene: TRBV2
clone size: once
J gene: TRBJ2-6
CDR3 length: 15

CDR3 DNA: TGTGCCAGCAGCCTGCAGGGCAATGAGCAGTTCTTC
CDR3 protein: CASSLQGNEQFF
D gene: -
V gene: TRBV7-2
clone size: few
J gene: TRBJ2-1
CDR3 length: 12

CDR3 DNA: TGCGCCAGCAGCCAACATCTCAGCGGGAGTAGACCGACGAGCTCCTACAATGAGCAGTTCTTC
CDR3 protein: CASSQHLSGSRPTSSYNEQFF
D gene: TRBD2
V gene: TRBV4-1
clone size: -
J gene: TRBJ2-1
CDR3 length: 21